This TCR beta chain is drawn from a study of cytomegalovirus exposure and HLA in healthy donors. Study information: Out of roughly 170 million T cells, an earlier analysis found more than 95 million unique TCR beta sequences in total. Study outcomes and limitations: Both high specificity and high sensitivity reportedly marked the classifier's diagnosis of cytomegalovirus status. Later work found that TCR association rates differed between HLA loci; DRB1 had the most and HLA-C the fewest.

Per the germline V gene, CDR1 is SGHKS and CDR2 is YYEKEE (reference sequence). V lost 2 bases and J lost 7, with 13 bases in between. This CDR3 is built from 14 residues. PCR involved 60 Vbeta and 13 Jbeta primers. The data were produced by immunoSEQ multiplex PCR, yet TCRdb's version contains in-frame clones alone and is incomplete. This table holds some 160,000 clones, under 85% found once. Concerning this clone: What it recognizes is unknown.

The specimen was PBMCs. The rearrangement joins TRBV5-5 to TRBJ1-5; possibly TRBD1 for D (6 bases). This TCR was sampled from a woman aged 25 to 45 in good health and CMV-seronegative. CDR3 nucleotides: TGTGCCAGCAGCTTAGTATCAGGGGAACAGCCCCAGCATTTT. Translated, it gives CASSLVSGEQPQHF.